The 29 T cell receptor beta chains below all came from one sample that was sequenced in a study of shared clonotypes between healthy human individuals. Some clones are missing from TCRdb's copy, which holds only in-frame ones; the method was immunoSEQ multiplex PCR. The repertoire includes a few hundred thousand clones, about 69% of them detected once, and approximately 12% sits in the top ten. The sequencing input was memory CD4+ T cells sorted from blood. The subset denotes: CD45RA-negative fraction. These receptor sequences come from a man aged 25 to 40 in good health.

Comment on this clone: The sample holds other DNA sequences that translate to the same CDR3. The chain joins TRBV29-1 to TRBJ2-3; D possibly corresponds to TRBD1 (6 bases). Germline CDR1 is SQVTM and CDR2 is ANQGSEA. The CDR3 runs to 14 residues. Trimming removed 1 base from V and 4 bases from J, with 12 bases in between. CDR3 region: CSVEGGKGADTQYF. The CDR3 DNA reads as TGCAGCGTTGAAGGGGGAAAGGGGGCAGATACGCAGTATTTT.

The sample holds one count of this clone. The chain carries TRBV15 and TRBJ2-1, with unresolved D. Germline V gives CDR1 LNHNV, CDR2 YYDKDF (reference sequence). Trimming cost V 0 bases and J 6 bases, with 9 bases left between them. The CDR3 covers 14 residues. The chain's CDR3 is CATSREVAGNEQFF. The CDR3, as DNA: TGTGCCACCAGCAGAGAGGTAGCAGGCAATGAGCAGTTCTTC.

The rearrangement joins TRBV10-3 to TRBJ2-5; a weak D match, TRBD1 (6 bases). Germline V gene data show CDR1 as ENHRY and CDR2 as SYGVKD. CDR3 size: 13 residues. Trimming pared 6 bases from V and 2 bases from J, leaving 10 bases between. CDR3 bases: TGTGCCATCAGAAGGACAGTTCAAGAGACCCAGTACTTC. Its translation is CAIRRTVQETQYF.

This clone was counted at least ten times. The gene calls are TRBV27 and TRBJ2-3; D not certain. The CDR3 is 17 residues long. Germline CDR1 and CDR2: MNHEY and SMNVEV (reference sequence). Trimming took off 5 bases at V and 2 bases at J, with 20 bases between the two ends. CDR3 coding DNA: TGTGCCAGCAGTACGCGACGGCCCGCTCGGGTCACAGATACGCAGTATTTT. Its protein is CASSTRRPARVTDTQYF.

The chain recombines TRBV11-2 with TRBJ2-2; 14 positions agree with TRBD2. Unmatched junction bases numbered 6, after V lost 2 bases and J lost 4 bases. Germline CDR1 reads SGHAT; CDR2 reads FQNNGV. CDR3 length: 18 amino acids. For the CDR3, the DNA is TGTGCCAGCAGCTTAAGGGGACTAGCGGGAGTGGCCACCGGGGAGCTGTTTTTT. Translation: CASSLRGLAGVATGELFF.

The CDR3 region has the DNA TGTGCCAGCAGCTTAAGACAGAGCTCCTACAATGAGCAGTTCTTC. Protein sequence: CASSLRQSSYNEQFF. This chain joins TRBV7-8 and TRBJ2-1; a possible D gene is TRBD1 (5 bases). V lost 2 bases and J lost 0, with 8 bases in between. CDR1 and CDR2 from the germline V gene are SGHVS and FQNEAQ. The CDR3 runs 15 residues.

J is TRBJ2-7 and V is TRBV5-1; 10 nucleotides align to TRBD2. Germline V CDR1 and CDR2: SGHRS, YFSETQ. This CDR3 has 16 residues. V trimming: 5 bases; J trimming: 5 bases; junction bases outside the gene matches: 13. This CDR3 reads CASRRLAGDLLDEQYF. The DNA for the CDR3 is TGCGCCAGCAGGAGGCTAGCGGGAGATCTTCTCGACGAGCAGTACTTC.

The chain employs TRBV13 and TRBJ2-7; 14 bases are a match to TRBD2. CDR1 PRHDT and CDR2 FYEKMQ come from the germline V gene (reference sequence). The CDR3 has 16 amino acids. The trim removed 4 bases at V and 6 bases at J, leaving 8 bases unmatched. The CDR3 bases are TGTGCCAGCAGCTCAAAAGGGACTAGCGGGAGTTTCGAGCAGTACTTC. It encodes CASSSKGTSGSFEQYF.

The chain carries TRBV7-9 and TRBJ2-5; maybe TRBD2 (5 bases). V lost 2 bases and J lost 1, with 11 bases in between. This CDR3 is 15 amino acids long. Germline CDR1 SEHNR, CDR2 FQNEAQ (reference sequence). CDR3 sequence: CASSLRAAIQETQYF. The CDR3 region has the DNA TGTGCCAGCAGCTTAAGAGCGGCGATCCAAGAGACCCAGTACTTC.

The CDR3 DNA reads as TGTGCCAGCAGTTTACAGAATAGCAATCAGCCCCAGCATTTT. The encoded protein is CASSLQNSNQPQHF. The rearrangement uses TRBV28 and TRBJ1-5, with D unclear. Germline values: CDR1 MDHEN, CDR2 SYDVKM. V was pared by 2 bases and J by 0 bases, with 5 bases between. This CDR3 spans 14 amino acids.

J is TRBJ2-2 and V is TRBV28; the D is unclear. Per the germline V gene, CDR1 is MDHEN and CDR2 is SYDVKM. Between the trimmed V and J ends, which lost 2 bases and 9 bases, there was a span of 13 bases. This CDR3 contains 14 residues. The CDR3 sequence: CASSLEQTKRELFF. CDR3 sequence (DNA): TGTGCCAGCAGTTTAGAGCAAACGAAGAGGGAGCTGTTTTTT.

This clone was counted a few times. V gene TRBV28 combines with J gene TRBJ2-7; D is unclear. The V and J ends lost 8 bases and 2 bases respectively, with 7 bases between them. This CDR3 is built from 11 residues. From germline, CDR1 is MDHEN and CDR2 SYDVKM. CDR3: CASGEAYEQYF. In DNA form, the CDR3 reads TGTGCCAGCGGTGAGGCCTACGAGCAGTACTTC.

This chain links TRBV18 with TRBJ1-1; no clear D. The length of the CDR3 is 12 residues. V was pared by 1 base and J by 8 bases, with 8 bases between. Per the germline V gene, CDR1 is KGHSH and CDR2 is LQKENI. CDR3 sequence reads: CASSPLSLEAFF. The CDR3 bases are TGTGCCAGCTCACCACTCTCCCTAGAAGCTTTCTTT.

This chain connects TRBV6-1 to TRBJ2-2, with a tentative D call TRBD2 (5 bases). V lost 0 bases and J lost 12, with 20 bases in between. The CDR3 sequence is 16 residues long. CDR1 is MNHNS, CDR2 SASEGT, per germline. As DNA, the CDR3 is TGTGCCAGCAGTGAAGCGATAGGTGGGTCGGGAAGGAAGCTGTTTTTT. It is translated as CASSEAIGGSGRKLFF.

The genes are TRBV2 and TRBJ2-7; the match to TRBD2 covers 11 bases. The germline V gene encodes CDR1 SNHLY and CDR2 FYNNEI. The CDR3 has 18 residues. V gave up 6 bases and J gave up 1 base; unmatched junction bases: 14. The CDR3 region is CASRGLAVSVTGSYEQYF. The DNA of the CDR3 is TGTGCCAGCAGGGGACTAGCGGTATCAGTTACAGGTTCCTACGAGCAGTACTTC.

The chain carries TRBV5-6 and TRBJ2-1, with TRBD2 identical over 11 bases. CDR1 is SGHDT, CDR2 YYEEEE, per germline. The V segment lost 5 bases and the J segment 4 bases; nucleotides outside the gene matches: 8. CDR3 length: 16 amino acids. The CDR3 here is CASRVGTSGGYNEQFF. The CDR3, as DNA: TGTGCCAGCAGGGTTGGGACTAGCGGAGGATACAATGAGCAGTTCTTC.

The gene calls are TRBV9 and TRBJ2-3, with D perhaps matching TRBD1 (5 bases). This CDR3 has 19 amino acids. V was cut by 5 bases and J by 6 bases, with 31 bases left in between. The germline V gene encodes CDR1 SGDLS and CDR2 YYNGEE. CDR3 residues: CASSKGHLNGFGFTDTQYF. For the CDR3, the DNA is TGTGCCAGCAGTAAAGGACACCTCAATGGGTTCGGGTTCACGGATACGCAGTATTTT.

The chain is built from TRBV28 and TRBJ1-2; the D gene is possibly TRBD1 (6 bases). V dropped 2 bases and J dropped 5 bases, with 9 bases sitting between them. Germline V gene sequence: CDR1 MDHEN, CDR2 SYDVKM. The CDR3 has 13 amino acids. The CDR3 DNA reads TGTGCCAGCAGTTTAATAGGACAGTATGGCTACACCTTC. Its protein product is CASSLIGQYGYTF.

This clone was recorded a few times. The chain couples TRBV5-1 to TRBJ2-5; TRBD2 matches at 9 bases. Germline V lookup: CDR1 SGHRS, CDR2 YFSETQ. V trimming: 3 bases; J trimming: 4 bases; junction bases outside the gene matches: 7. The CDR3 loop spans 15 amino acids. The CDR3 reads CASSSSGTSLETQYF. The CDR3 coding sequence is TGCGCCAGCAGCTCCTCCGGGACTAGCCTAGAGACCCAGTACTTC.

This clone has a count of ten or more. This sequence joins TRBV4-1 and TRBJ2-6; perhaps D is TRBD1 or TRBD2 (6 bases each). This CDR3 contains 16 residues. V was trimmed by 4 bases and J by 0 bases, leaving 10 bases between them. The V gene's germline CDR1 is MGHRA and CDR2 YSYEKL. CDR3 sequence: CASSRGGGSGANVLTF. CDR3 sequence (DNA): TGCGCCAGCAGCCGTGGAGGGGGCTCTGGGGCCAACGTCCTGACTTTC.

The J gene is TRBJ1-2, the V gene TRBV4-3; D remains ambiguous. The CDR3 extends over 14 amino acids. CDR1 is LGHNA, CDR2 YSLEER, per germline. With 0 bases removed from V and 2 bases from J, the gap between germline ends came to 7 bases. The CDR3 coding sequence is TGCGCCAGCAGCCAAGATCCCTCAAACTATGGCTACACCTTC. Its translation: CASSQDPSNYGYTF.

This chain uses TRBV7-2 with TRBJ2-2, with unresolved D. The CDR3 consists of 18 residues. Germline loops: CDR1 SGHTA, CDR2 FQGNSA. V was cut by 2 bases and J by 0 bases, with 16 bases left in between. DNA of the CDR3: TGTGCCAGCAGCTTAACCCCCCCGGGCGGCGCGAACACCGGGGAGCTGTTTTTT. Translating it yields CASSLTPPGGANTGELFF.

V is TRBV6-5 and J is TRBJ1-3, with 8 bases fitting TRBD1. This CDR3 region has 15 residues. The V segment lost 5 bases and the J segment 2 bases; nucleotides outside the gene matches: 5. Germline CDR1 MNHEY, CDR2 SVGAGI. The CDR3 loop is CASSKTGAPGNTIYF. The CDR3 DNA reads TGTGCCAGCAGTAAGACAGGGGCTCCTGGAAACACCATATATTTT.

The chain has TRBV11-2 and TRBJ1-2, with no clear D. Germline-derived CDR1 and CDR2 are SGHAT and FQNNGV. The CDR3 contains 11 residues. The V end was cut by 5 bases, the J end by 8 bases, with 9 bases between. This chain's CDR3 is CASSPDRGYTF. In DNA form, the CDR3 reads TGTGCCAGCAGCCCCGATAGGGGCTACACCTTC. The variable domain in full, with the rest retrieved from reference TRBV11-2 and TRBJ1-2, is EAGVAQSPRYKIIEKRQSVAFWCNPISGHATLYWYQQILGQGPKLLIQFQNNGVVDDSQLPKDRFSAERLKGVDSTLKIQPAKLEDSAVYLCASSPDRGYTFGSGTRLTVV.

V and J are TRBV9 and TRBJ2-3; D is ambiguous. Germline V lookup: CDR1 SGDLS, CDR2 YYNGEE. This CDR3 is 16 amino acids long. Trimming left V 6 bases short and J 1 base short, with 18 bases between. The CDR3, as DNA: TGTGCCAGCAACATGATTGGCGAATTTGGCACAGATACGCAGTATTTT. Translating it yields CASNMIGEFGTDTQYF.

The chain uses TRBV5-4 and TRBJ2-5, with TRBD1 matching 7 bases. CDR3 length equals 15 residues. CDR1 SGHNT and CDR2 YYREEE come from the germline V gene (reference sequence). V gave up 3 bases and J gave up 1 base; unmatched junction bases: 6. The CDR3, as DNA: TGTGCCAGCAGCTCGGGACAGCGACCCCAAGAGACCCAGTACTTC. This gives the protein CASSSGQRPQETQYF.

This clone is a singleton in its sample. The chain recombines TRBV14 with TRBJ2-7, with D uncertain. Deletions cut 4 bases from V and 4 bases from J, with 17 bases between. The CDR3 is made up of 15 amino acids. Germline V CDR1 and CDR2: SGHDN, FVKESK. CDR3 bases: TGTGCCAGCAGCCTGGGGTCGCCCCGTATATACGAGCAGTACTTC. Amino acid sequence: CASSLGSPRIYEQYF.

This clone was counted a few times. Other DNA sequences from this sample encode an identical CDR3 as well. This chain uses TRBV9 with TRBJ2-7; unclear D gene. Trimming pared 0 bases from V and 0 bases from J, leaving 7 bases between. CDR1 SGDLS and CDR2 YYNGEE come from the germline V gene. The CDR3 runs to 14 residues. The CDR3 coding sequence is TGTGCCAGCAGCGTAGCGGTCAGCTCCTACGAGCAGTACTTC. It translates to CASSVAVSSYEQYF. The full variable domain, rest sourced from reference TRBV9 and TRBJ2-7, is DSGVTQTPKHLITATGQRVTLRCSPRSGDLSVYWYQQSLDQGLQFLIQYYNGEERAKGNILERFSAQQFPDLHSELNLSSLELGDSALYFCASSVAVSSYEQYFGPGTRLTVT.

The CDR3 spells CASNRQGPSYEQYF. The DNA for the CDR3 is TGTGCCAGCAATAGACAGGGGCCCTCCTACGAGCAGTACTTC. V usage is TRBV28 and J usage is TRBJ2-7; 8 positions agree with TRBD1. V lost 7 bases and J lost 0; bases outside the gene matches: 5. The CDR3 runs to 14 residues. Germline loops: CDR1 MDHEN, CDR2 SYDVKM.